The TCR beta chain under discussion was sequenced for a study of blood T cell repertoires in COVID-19. The table came from immunoSEQ multiplex PCR; TCRdb's copy has only in-frame clones and leaves some out. The data hold 60,000 to 75,000 clones, with roughly 88% observed a single time. The CDR3 has 14 residues. V was pared by 4 bases and J by 1 base, with 9 bases between. CDR1 is LGHDT and CDR2 is YNNKEL in the germline V gene (reference sequence). V and J are TRBV3-1 (or the pseudogene TRBV3-2) and TRBJ2-3, with a weak D call TRBD2 (6 bases). Sequencing used peripheral blood. This receptor was obtained from a human donor in a cohort sampled during active COVID-19. The CDR3 bases are TGTGCCAGCAGCCTTAGCGGCGGCACAGATACGCAGTATTTT. This encodes CASSLSGGTDTQYF.